Presented here are 21 T cell receptor beta chains from one specimen sequenced in a study of blood T cell repertoires in COVID-19. Clones were read by immunoSEQ multiplex PCR, and TCRdb kept only the in-frame ones, dropping some. The data contain some 300,000 clones, around 92% of them singletons. The sample taken for sequencing was PBMCs or T cells enriched from blood (not recorded which). The receptors stem from a woman in her forties or fifties who had been exposed to COVID-19.

This clone was recorded only once. The J gene is TRBJ1-2, the V gene TRBV10-3; tentative D call: TRBD1 (6 bases). The CDR3 length is 14 residues. Germline CDR1 reads ENHRY; CDR2 reads SYGVKD. V dropped 2 bases and J dropped 4 bases, with 11 bases sitting between them. CDR3 sequence (DNA): TGTGCCATCAGTGAGGGCAGGGGAGTCTATGGCTACACCTTC. It codes for CAISEGRGVYGYTF.

The table lists this clone with a count of one. CDR3 nucleotides: TGTGCCAGCAGCTTGGGGGGATTGGCGGGTGATGTGACTGAAGCTTTCTTT. It encodes CASSLGGLAGDVTEAFF. The chain links TRBV5-5 to TRBJ1-1, with no clear D. The CDR3 is made up of 17 amino acids. Trimming stripped 0 bases from V and 5 bases from J, with 20 bases between. Germline lookup yields CDR1 SGHKS and CDR2 YYEKEE (reference sequence).

V usage is TRBV2 and J usage is TRBJ2-1; D gene ambiguous. CDR3 length: 12 amino acids. The germline V gene encodes CDR1 SNHLY and CDR2 FYNNEI. Trimming removed 5 bases from V and 6 bases from J, with 8 bases in between. CDR3 sequence: CASSTVINEQFF. In DNA, the CDR3 is TGTGCCAGCAGTACAGTAATCAATGAGCAGTTCTTC.

This chain joins TRBV15 and TRBJ1-6; D call uncertain. The CDR3 loop spans 16 amino acids. CDR1 and CDR2 from the germline V gene are LNHNV and YYDKDF (reference sequence). V lost 0 bases, J lost 6 bases, and 12 bases lay in between. For the CDR3, the DNA is TGTGCCACCAGCAGAGATTCGTTTGGAGGTAATTCACCCCTCCACTTT. It encodes CATSRDSFGGNSPLHF.

The chain couples TRBV4-1 to TRBJ1-4; 9 bases match TRBD1. V lost 4 bases and J lost 2; bases outside the gene matches: 5. The CDR3 loop spans 16 amino acids. Germline CDR1 is MGHRA and CDR2 is YSYEKL. As DNA, the CDR3 is TGCGCCAGCAGCCCCGGGGACAGGGCGACTAATGAAAAACTGTTTTTT. Protein product: CASSPGDRATNEKLFF.

The chain has TRBV3-1 (or the pseudogene TRBV3-2) and TRBJ1-5; D not certain. V shed 1 base and J shed 0 bases, with 16 bases lying between them. CDR1 is LGHDT and CDR2 is YNNKEL in the germline V gene (reference sequence). The CDR3 spans 18 residues. The CDR3 reads CASSQAGGPAYSNQPQHF. The CDR3 region has the DNA TGTGCCAGCAGCCAAGCAGGTGGGCCAGCTTATAGCAATCAGCCCCAGCATTTT.

The V and J genes are TRBV7-9 and TRBJ1-2; a weak D match, TRBD1 (6 bases). CDR3 size: 15 residues. The germline V and J ends were trimmed by 7 bases and 1 base, with 16 bases remaining between them. The germline CDR1 and CDR2 sequences are SEHNR and FQNEAQ (reference sequence). CDR3 residues: CASTIMTGNNYGYTF. For the CDR3, the DNA is TGTGCCAGCACCATCATGACAGGAAATAACTATGGCTACACCTTC.

The chain couples TRBV5-1 to TRBJ2-1, with D tentatively TRBD2 (6 bases). Germline values: CDR1 SGHRS, CDR2 YFSETQ. The CDR3 is made up of 16 amino acids. V lost 3 bases and J lost 2, with 15 bases in between. The CDR3 nucleotides read TGCGCCAGCAGCTGGTCGAGTAGCGGCACCTACAATGAGCAGTTCTTC. Its protein product is CASSWSSSGTYNEQFF.

This clone was picked up a small number of times. The rearrangement links TRBV6-5 to TRBJ1-1; D is undetermined. CDR1 is MNHEY and CDR2 is SVGAGI in the germline V gene. V was pared by 0 bases and J by 0 bases, with 5 bases between. The CDR3 loop spans 14 amino acids. The CDR3 DNA follows: TGTGCCAGCAGTTACTCGAGTTTGAACACTGAAGCTTTCTTT. It yields the protein CASSYSSLNTEAFF.

The count of this clone is one. The chain is built from TRBV9 and TRBJ2-6; 7 bases map to TRBD2. CDR3 length equals 15 residues. Losses at the gene ends were 3 bases for V and 2 bases for J; bases not matched to a gene: 2. Germline CDR1 SGDLS, CDR2 YYNGEE. CDR3 sequence: CASSEGGAGANVLTF. The CDR3 coding sequence is TGTGCCAGCAGCGAGGGAGGGGCTGGGGCCAACGTCCTGACTTTC.

The rearrangement links TRBV7-2 to TRBJ1-3; no firm D call. This CDR3 is built from 16 residues. Germline V CDR1 and CDR2: SGHTA, FQGNSA. With 5 bases removed from V and 4 bases from J, the gap between germline ends came to 18 bases. This CDR3 is CASSRGDGIRGNTIYF. The CDR3 DNA reads as TGTGCCAGCAGCCGTGGAGACGGTATTAGGGGAAACACCATATATTTT. The full variable domain, completed using reference TRBV7-2 and TRBJ1-3, is GAGVSQSPSNKVTEKGKDVELRCDPISGHTALYWYRQSLGQGLEFLIYFQGNSAPDKSGLPSDRFSAERTGGSVSTLTIQRTQQEDSAVYLCASSRGDGIRGNTIYFGEGSWLTVV.

The chain joins TRBV7-2 to TRBJ1-2; 10 nucleotides agree with TRBD1. This CDR3 has 15 amino acids. The junction had 8 bases not matched to a gene; V was cut back by 5 bases and J by 5 bases. The germline gives CDR1 SGHTA, CDR2 FQGNSA. CDR3 sequence reads: CASSITTGGNYGYTF. The CDR3 DNA is TGTGCCAGCAGCATTACGACAGGGGGCAATTATGGCTACACCTTC.

This CDR3 reads CASRLRGSGELFF. The CDR3 DNA reads as TGCGCCAGCAGGCTCAGGGGTTCCGGGGAGCTGTTTTTT. The chain recombines TRBV5-1 with TRBJ2-2; maybe TRBD1 (6 bases). V lost 5 bases and J lost 6, with 11 bases in between. Germline values: CDR1 SGHRS, CDR2 YFSETQ. CDR3 length: 13 residues. The full variable domain, completed using reference TRBV5-1 and TRBJ2-2, is KAGVTQTPRYLIKTRGQQVTLSCSPISGHRSVSWYQQTPGQGLQFLFEYFSETQRNKGNFPGRFSGRQFSNSRSEMNVSTLELGDSALYLCASRLRGSGELFFGEGSRLTVL.

This rearrangement joins TRBV7-8 to TRBJ2-3; D might be TRBD1 (5 bases). The CDR3 contains 15 residues. Trimming left V 0 bases short and J 6 bases short, with 13 bases between. Per germline, CDR1 SGHVS and CDR2 FQNEAQ. The CDR3 spells CASSLATRARDTQYF. In DNA, the CDR3 is TGTGCCAGCAGCTTAGCGACCAGGGCAAGGGATACGCAGTATTTT.

The chain recombines TRBV5-4 with TRBJ1-2, with TRBD1 matching over 10 bases. Germline values: CDR1 SGHNT, CDR2 YYREEE (reference sequence). V was pared by 7 bases and J by 2 bases, with 8 bases of the junction left unmatched. CDR3 length equals 15 residues. The CDR3 DNA reads as TGTGCCAGCTCCCGCCGGACAGGGGGAAACTATGGCTACACCTTC. It is translated as CASSRRTGGNYGYTF.

The chain carries TRBV28 and TRBJ1-2, with 7 bases aligning to TRBD1. V lost 11 bases and J lost 7; bases outside the gene matches: 10. Germline V lookup: CDR1 MDHEN, CDR2 SYDVKM. CDR3 length equals 12 residues. In nucleotides, the CDR3 is TGTGCCTCCCACCGGACAGGAGGTGGCTACACCTTC. Translated: CASHRTGGGYTF.

V usage is TRBV6-4 and J usage is TRBJ2-1; 8 bases map to TRBD2. Germline V gene data show CDR1 as MRHNA and CDR2 as SNTAGT. With 3 bases clipped from V and 8 bases from J, the junction kept 9 bases outside the gene matches. The CDR3 loop spans 15 amino acids. This CDR3 is CASSDAGGVLDEQFF. The CDR3 coding sequence is TGTGCCAGCAGTGATGCGGGGGGCGTCTTGGATGAGCAGTTCTTC.

The rearrangement uses TRBV9 and TRBJ1-2; D uncertain. V lost 0 bases, J lost 2 bases, and 11 bases lay in between. Germline-derived CDR1 and CDR2 are SGDLS and YYNGEE. This CDR3 is built from 15 residues. DNA for the CDR3: TGTGCCAGCAGCGTAGGTGGAGGGCGGAACTATGGCTACACCTTC. It translates to CASSVGGGRNYGYTF.

CDR3 DNA sequence: TGTGCCAGCAGCCAGCTTACCGGGACAGTCAGCACAGATACGCAGTATTTT. Translating it yields CASSQLTGTVSTDTQYF. The chain employs TRBV14 and TRBJ2-3, with 7 bases fitting TRBD1. This CDR3 comprises 17 residues. Germline V gene sequence: CDR1 SGHDN, CDR2 FVKESK. Losses at the gene ends were 3 bases for V and 0 bases for J; bases not matched to a gene: 9.

This chain connects TRBV28 to TRBJ2-7; TRBD2 might be the D (7 bases). This CDR3 spans 15 amino acids. Germline V gene data show CDR1 as MDHEN and CDR2 as SYDVKM. Trimming stripped 5 bases from V and 2 bases from J, with 16 bases between. The CDR3 here is CASSTNPGGPYEQYF. Written as DNA, the CDR3 is TGTGCCAGCAGTACGAACCCGGGGGGCCCCTACGAGCAGTACTTC.

The rearrangement uses TRBV7-2 and TRBJ1-5; TRBD1 might be the D (5 bases). Trimming pared 3 bases from V and 4 bases from J, leaving 13 bases between. This CDR3 has 15 residues. Germline CDR1 SGHTA, CDR2 FQGNSA. This CDR3 is CASSFRDRVNQPQHF. CDR3 in DNA: TGTGCCAGCAGCTTTCGCGACAGAGTAAATCAGCCCCAGCATTTT.